This is a list of T cell receptor beta chains from one sample in a study of T cells after yellow fever vaccination. TCRdb passed the 5' RACE reads through MiXCR, listing each CDR3 protein once. The data show approximately 340,000 distinct CDR3 sequences, 8% to 10% seen once. This specimen was PBMCs, taken on the day of the first yellow fever vaccination. The receptors shown here come from a man between 18 and 29 years old who received the YFV17D yellow fever vaccine. Both conserved end residues are part of each CDR3. The D gene is left open where the match is weak. Only part of the rows carry a size: once, few, many, or a class if the clone is expanded.

abundance	v_gene	j_gene	d_gene	CDR3nt	CDR3aa
many	TRBV5-1	TRBJ1-2	-	TGCGCCAGCAGCCATGGCGGAGAGCTCTATGGCTACACCTTC	CASSHGGELYGYTF
-	TRBV12-3/TRBV12-4	TRBJ2-6	-	TGTGCCAGCAGCTCGACAGTTCCCTCTGGGGCCAACGTCCTGACTTTC	CASSSTVPSGANVLTF
few	TRBV12-3/TRBV12-4	TRBJ2-2	TRBD2	TGTGCCAGCAGTTTATGGGAGGGCTCGAGCACCGGGGAGCTGTTTTTT	CASSLWEGSSTGELFF
few	TRBV29-1	TRBJ1-1	-	TGCAGCGTTGGCGGGGTCACTGAAGCTTTCTTT	CSVGGVTEAFF
many	TRBV4-1	TRBJ2-1	-	TGCGCCAGCAGCGGACACGCTGGGCCCAATGAGCAGTTCTTC	CASSGHAGPNEQFF
-	TRBV10-1	TRBJ2-5	-	TGCGCCAGCAGCGGGGGCTTAGAGGAGACCCAGTACTTC	CASSGGLEETQYF
few	TRBV2	TRBJ2-3	TRBD2	TGTGCCAGGAGGACTAGCGGCATCAAGGATACGCAGTATTTT	CARRTSGIKDTQYF
few	TRBV5-5	TRBJ1-5	TRBD1	TGTGCCAGCAGTAGGGGGACAGGGCTCCGTTATAGCAATCAGCCCCAGCATTTT	CASSRGTGLRYSNQPQHF
many	TRBV11-1	TRBJ1-5	TRBD1	TGTGCCAGCAGCTTATGGCGGGGACAGGGGCGCTTGGGGAATCAGCCCCAGCATTTT	CASSLWRGQGRLGNQPQHF
-	TRBV5-1	TRBJ2-1	-	TGCGCCAGCGGATCCACTAGGGTCCCCTACAATGAGCAGTTCTTC	CASGSTRVPYNEQFF
-	TRBV5-4	TRBJ2-1	-	TGTGCCAGCAGCTTCGATCTACGGGGGAGCTCCTACAATGAGCAGTTCTTC	CASSFDLRGSSYNEQFF
-	TRBV18	TRBJ1-1	-	TGTGCCAGCTCATCAAACTTCCCCCCTGAAGCTTTCTTT	CASSSNFPPEAFF
-	TRBV12-3/TRBV12-4	TRBJ1-6	-	TGTGCCAGCAGTCCCGGAGGGGTGCTTTCGCCCCTCCACTTT	CASSPGGVLSPLHF
few	TRBV18	TRBJ2-1	-	TGTGCCAGCTCACCTGACAGGTATGGCGGTGAGCAGTTCTTC	CASSPDRYGGEQFF
few	TRBV4-3	TRBJ1-5	-	TGCGCCAGCAGCCAAGATTTTGTTGGGAATCAGCCCCAGCATTTT	CASSQDFVGNQPQHF
few	TRBV5-1	TRBJ1-2	TRBD1	TGCGCCAGCAGCCGTACCGGGACAGGGGTCTATGGCTACACCTTC	CASSRTGTGVYGYTF
-	TRBV20-1	TRBJ1-5	-	TGCAGTGCTAGAGAGTTGGGCAGGGATAGCAATCAGCCCCAGCATTTT	CSARELGRDSNQPQHF
few	TRBV7-2	TRBJ1-5	-	TGTGCCAGCAGCCCGACAGCAAATCAGCCCCAGCATTTT	CASSPTANQPQHF
few	TRBV14	TRBJ2-5	TRBD2	TGTGCCAGCAGGAGTGGACTAGCGGGGGGCCGAGAGACCCAGTACTTC	CASRSGLAGGRETQYF
-	TRBV4-2	TRBJ1-1	-	TGTGCCAGCAGCCAAGAGTCTAACCGTATGAACACTGAAGCTTTCTTT	CASSQESNRMNTEAFF
few	TRBV6-5	TRBJ1-1	TRBD1	TGTGCCAGCAGTTCGGGGACAGGGAAAGTTGAAGCTTTCTTT	CASSSGTGKVEAFF
few	TRBV18	TRBJ2-3	-	TGTGCCAGCTCACGCGGACAGAACACAGATACGCAGTATTTT	CASSRGQNTDTQYF
-	TRBV7-2	TRBJ2-1	TRBD1	TGTGCCAGCAGCTTGATTTTCGGGACAGGCTCCTACAATGAGCAGTTCTTC	CASSLIFGTGSYNEQFF
-	TRBV9	TRBJ2-7	-	TGTGCCAGCAGCCCCCTCGGCAGGGGTTACGAGCAGTACTTC	CASSPLGRGYEQYF
-	TRBV7-9	TRBJ2-3	-	TGTGCCAGCAGCTTAGAGGTGGGCACAGATACGCAGTATTTT	CASSLEVGTDTQYF